Below, 29 T cell receptor beta chains from the same sample are listed, as sequenced in a study of blood T cell repertoires in COVID-19 (TCRdb year 2020). Receptors were amplified or captured by the immunoSEQ multiplex PCR assay. TCRdb carries this immuneACCESS record with in-frame sequences only. Its versions omit some clonotypes, under half of them owing to an unresolved V gene in the studies checked, with the rest unexplained. For this sample the table gives a few hundred thousand clones, of which around 81% were detected only once. 4.3% of the sample comes from the top ten. The sample comprised PBMCs or T cells enriched from blood (not recorded which). The receptor set was obtained from a man younger than 40 with acute COVID-19.

The gene calls are TRBV4-1 and TRBJ1-4; D is undetermined. Germline V gene sequence: CDR1 MGHRA, CDR2 YSYEKL. V lost 4 bases, J lost 4 bases, and 10 bases lay in between. The CDR3 loop spans 14 amino acids. The CDR3 nucleotides read TGCGCCAGCAGCCTCGGGGATTATAATGAAAAACTGTTTTTT. Translating gives CASSLGDYNEKLFF.

This clone was recorded at least ten times. The CDR3 DNA sequence: TGTGCCAGCAGCCACCGGGGGTCAGGCAAAAACATTCAGTACTTC. Translated: CASSHRGSGKNIQYF. The chain recombines TRBV3-1 (or the pseudogene TRBV3-2) with TRBJ2-4; D possibly corresponds to TRBD2 (6 bases). Germline V gene lookup returns CDR1 LGHDT and CDR2 YNNKEL (reference sequence). CDR3 length equals 15 residues. Trimming shortened V by 3 bases and J by 3 bases, and 12 bases separated the two germline ends.

J is TRBJ2-3 and V is TRBV12-5; 10 bases are shared with TRBD2. The germline gives CDR1 LGHNT, CDR2 FRNRAP. V was clipped by 7 bases and J by 11 bases; unmatched bases: 12. The length of the CDR3 is 14 residues. This CDR3 is CASVPSGGGGRQYF. CDR3 sequence (DNA): TGTGCTAGTGTACCTAGCGGGGGAGGAGGAAGGCAGTATTTT.

The V gene is TRBV5-4, the J gene TRBJ2-7; a weak D match, TRBD2 (6 bases). Trimming pared 3 bases from V and 2 bases from J, leaving 12 bases between. The germline CDR1 and CDR2 sequences are SGHNT and YYREEE (reference sequence). The CDR3 length is 14 residues. This CDR3 reads CASSSRDFTYEQYF. CDR3 DNA sequence: TGTGCCAGCAGCTCCCGGGACTTTACCTACGAGCAGTACTTC.

The chain recombines TRBV7-5 with TRBJ1-1; TRBD1, the table's D call, was not compared with the DNA. TRBV7-5 counts as a pseudogene. This CDR3 comprises 17 residues. The CDR3 bases are TGTGTCAGAAGCCCAGGGGACAGGGGAATCATGAACACTGAAGCTTTCTTT. Translated: CVRSPGDRGIMNTEAFF.

The genes are TRBV18 and TRBJ1-3; D is unresolved. The CDR3 sequence is 15 residues long. Germline CDR1 and CDR2: KGHSH and LQKENI. The V end lost 3 bases, the J end lost 4 bases, and 13 bases lay between the germline ends. CDR3 loop: CASSPVVDGGNTIYF. In DNA, the CDR3 is TGTGCCAGCTCACCCGTCGTAGACGGGGGAAACACCATATATTTT.

The chain uses TRBV10-1 and TRBJ2-1; 10 nucleotides line up with TRBD1. Germline V gives CDR1 WNHNN, CDR2 SYGVQD (reference sequence). V dropped 6 bases and J dropped 3; count of bases not matched to a gene: 8. The CDR3 covers 16 residues. As DNA, the CDR3 is TGCGCCAGCAGCTACCTCCGGGACAGGGGCTACAATGAGCAGTTCTTC. It codes for CASSYLRDRGYNEQFF.

This sequence joins TRBV2 and TRBJ1-4; no clear D. CDR1 and CDR2 from the germline V gene are SNHLY and FYNNEI. V shed 2 bases and J shed 12 bases, with 10 bases lying between them. This CDR3 is 12 amino acids long. CDR3 DNA: TGTGCCAGCAGTGAAATGGGCGGGGAACTGTTTTTT. Amino acids: CASSEMGGELFF.

The chain has TRBV6-5 and TRBJ2-6; the D gene is possibly TRBD2 (5 bases). Germline loops: CDR1 MNHEY, CDR2 SVGAGI. Trimming cost V 2 bases and J 2 bases, with 10 bases left between them. The CDR3 contains 16 residues. The CDR3 DNA reads as TGTGCCAGCAGTTACGCCCCCGGGACTGGGGCCAACGTCCTGACTTTC. Amino acids: CASSYAPGTGANVLTF.

The V call is TRBV7-9, the J call TRBJ1-5; 8 bases are a match to TRBD1. Germline V gene sequence: CDR1 SEHNR, CDR2 FQNEAQ (reference sequence). CDR3 size: 14 residues. With V trimmed by 7 bases and J by 7 bases, 9 bases remained unmatched. This chain's CDR3 is CASTLGQGIQPQHF. DNA of the CDR3: TGTGCCAGCACCCTTGGACAGGGTATCCAGCCCCAGCATTTT. The variable domain in full, completed from reference TRBV7-9 and TRBJ1-5, reads DTGVSQNPRHKITKRGQNVTFRCDPISEHNRLYWYRQTLGQGPEFLTYFQNEAQLEKSRLLSDRFSAERPKGSFSTLEIQRTEQGDSAMYLCASTLGQGIQPQHFGDGTRLSIL.

J is TRBJ2-5 and V is TRBV9; 9 bases align to TRBD2. The junction had 8 bases not matched to a gene; V was cut back by 4 bases and J by 4 bases. In germline, CDR1 is SGDLS, CDR2 YYNGEE. The CDR3 contains 15 residues. The chain's CDR3 is CASSKGGGAGETQYF. DNA for the CDR3: TGTGCCAGCAGCAAGGGCGGGGGGGCCGGAGAGACCCAGTACTTC.

This clone was observed a few times. This sequence joins TRBV14 and TRBJ2-2; D call uncertain. V was cut by 1 base and J by 4 bases, with 7 bases left in between. This CDR3 is built from 14 residues. Germline CDR1 SGHDN, CDR2 FVKESK. CDR3 DNA: TGTGCCAGCAGCCAAGTATACGGCACCGGGGAGCTGTTTTTT. It yields the protein CASSQVYGTGELFF.

The V gene is TRBV6-5, the J gene TRBJ1-2; D unresolved. V shed 5 bases and J shed 3 bases, with 7 bases lying between them. From germline, CDR1 is MNHEY and CDR2 SVGAGI. CDR3 size: 12 residues. CDR3 residues: CASSRRDYGYTF. The CDR3 region has the DNA TGTGCCAGCAGTCGGAGGGACTATGGCTACACCTTC.

This chain uses TRBV28 with TRBJ1-5; D perhaps matches TRBD1 (6 bases). Germline V gene lookup returns CDR1 MDHEN and CDR2 SYDVKM. V lost 6 bases and J 6 bases, leaving 15 bases between the germline ends. The CDR3 extends over 14 amino acids. The CDR3 loop is CASRIPGEGQPQHF. CDR3 sequence (DNA): TGTGCCAGCAGAATTCCAGGGGAAGGTCAGCCCCAGCATTTT.

CDR3 in DNA: TGTGCCAGCAGGGGCACCCACACCGAGCAGTTCTTC. Protein: CASRGTHTEQFF. The chain combines TRBV6-5 with TRBJ2-1; D ambiguous. Germline V gene sequence: CDR1 MNHEY, CDR2 SVGAGI. The V end was cut by 6 bases, the J end by 10 bases, with 13 bases between. The CDR3 spans 12 residues.

This chain uses TRBV5-1 with TRBJ1-4, with 8 nucleotides matching TRBD1. CDR1 SGHRS and CDR2 YFSETQ come from the germline V gene. The CDR3 extends over 15 amino acids. The ends lost 5 bases at V and 3 bases at J; junction bases unmatched: 6. The CDR3 loop reads CASSRGQGSNEKLFF. The CDR3 DNA follows: TGCGCCAGCAGTCGTGGACAGGGCTCTAATGAAAAACTGTTTTTT.

CDR3 nucleotide sequence: TGTGCCAGCAGCGCAGCCGGGACAATGAACACTGAAGCTTTCTTT. This sequence encodes CASSAAGTMNTEAFF. The chain joins TRBV9 to TRBJ1-1, with D perhaps TRBD1 (6 bases). V dropped 3 bases and J dropped 0 bases, with 12 bases sitting between them. CDR1 is SGDLS and CDR2 is YYNGEE in the germline V gene. The CDR3 runs 15 residues.

V gene TRBV6-1 combines with J gene TRBJ2-3, with 11 bases that match TRBD2. The V gene's germline CDR1 is MNHNS and CDR2 SASEGT. The CDR3 has 17 residues. J lost 4 bases, V lost 2 bases, and 8 bases had no gene match. The CDR3 spells CASSERVAGGLADTQYF. The CDR3 nucleotides read TGTGCCAGCAGTGAACGGGTAGCGGGGGGGCTGGCAGATACGCAGTATTTT.

The genes are TRBV5-1 and TRBJ2-5, with D possibly matching TRBD1 (5 bases). With 6 bases removed from V and 4 bases from J, the gap between germline ends came to 16 bases. Looked up from germline, CDR1 is SGHRS and CDR2 is YFSETQ. The CDR3 runs 14 residues. The CDR3 spells CASTHDDRAETQYF. CDR3 DNA: TGCGCCAGCACCCACGATGACAGAGCAGAGACCCAGTACTTC.

V gene TRBV3-1 (or the pseudogene TRBV3-2) combines with J gene TRBJ2-1; a possible D gene is TRBD1 (6 bases). The germline V and J ends were trimmed by 0 bases and 9 bases, with 9 bases remaining between them. The CDR3 extends over 13 amino acids. Germline V CDR1 and CDR2: LGHDT, YNNKEL (reference sequence). CDR3 coding DNA: TGTGCCAGCAGCCAAGAAGCGACAGGTGAGCAGTTCTTC. As protein: CASSQEATGEQFF.

In this sample, this clone turned up a few times. V gene TRBV19 combines with J gene TRBJ1-6; no clear D. CDR1 is LNHDA and CDR2 is SQIVND in the germline V gene (reference sequence). This CDR3 region has 15 residues. Trimming removed 6 bases from V and 6 bases from J, with 15 bases in between. For the CDR3, the DNA is TGTGCCAGTAGACCCGTATCATCCGGTAATTCACCCCTCCACTTT. Protein: CASRPVSSGNSPLHF.

This chain connects TRBV18 to TRBJ2-7, with D uncertain. With 0 bases removed from V and 0 bases from J, the gap between germline ends came to 6 bases. Germline-derived CDR1 and CDR2 are KGHSH and LQKENI. The CDR3 covers 14 residues. The DNA for the CDR3 is TGTGCCAGCTCACCACCCTATAACTCCTACGAGCAGTACTTC. Its protein product is CASSPPYNSYEQYF.

This clone has only a few counts. This chain uses TRBV28 with TRBJ2-7, with 9 bases that match TRBD1. Trimming at V came to 6 bases and at J to 0 bases, leaving 3 bases not matched to a gene. The CDR3 consists of 14 residues. Germline V gives CDR1 MDHEN, CDR2 SYDVKM. CDR3 sequence: CASRPGQGSYEQYF. The CDR3 DNA reads TGTGCCAGCAGACCGGGACAGGGCTCCTACGAGCAGTACTTC.

The chain recombines TRBV18 with TRBJ2-3; TRBD2 might be the D (5 bases). The germline gives CDR1 KGHSH, CDR2 LQKENI. V lost 3 bases to trimming and J lost 9 bases, with 13 bases between them. CDR3 size: 13 residues. The CDR3 bases are TGTGCCAGCTCACCGTCCCCAGAGCGGACGCAGTATTTT. Translating it yields CASSPSPERTQYF.

CDR3 in DNA: TGTGCCAGCAGCACATCCCGGGACAGGGTGAACACCGGGGAGCTGTTTTTT. Amino acid sequence: CASSTSRDRVNTGELFF. V is TRBV7-3 and J is TRBJ2-2; 9 nucleotides line up with TRBD1. The CDR3 spans 17 residues. The junction had 8 bases not matched to a gene; V was cut back by 5 bases and J by 1 base. Germline V CDR1 and CDR2: SGHTA, FQGTGA.

J is TRBJ2-5 and V is TRBV6-6; no definite D call. Looked up from germline, CDR1 is MNHNY and CDR2 is SVGAGI (reference sequence). CDR3 size: 12 residues. The V and J ends lost 1 base and 2 bases respectively, with 2 bases between them. This chain's CDR3 is CASSYLQETQYF. The CDR3 coding sequence is TGTGCCAGCAGTTACTTACAAGAGACCCAGTACTTC.

J is TRBJ2-2 and V is TRBV27; D is unresolved. Between the trimmed V and J ends, which lost 5 bases and 2 bases, there was a span of 6 bases. The CDR3 loop spans 13 amino acids. Germline V lookup: CDR1 MNHEY, CDR2 SMNVEV (reference sequence). The CDR3 coding sequence is TGTGCCAGCAGTCCGACAAACACCGGGGAGCTGTTTTTT. This translates into CASSPTNTGELFF.

This clone was picked up many times. The chain is built from TRBV19 and TRBJ1-5, with a possible D match to TRBD1 (5 bases). Germline values: CDR1 LNHDA, CDR2 SQIVND (reference sequence). This CDR3 has 17 amino acids. Trimming stripped 1 base from V and 6 bases from J, with 19 bases between. The chain's CDR3 is CASSIGRTRMRSQPQHF. CDR3 coding DNA: TGTGCCAGTAGTATAGGACGGACAAGGATGAGGAGTCAGCCCCAGCATTTT.

This clone was seen only a few times. The V and J genes are TRBV30 and TRBJ1-5; no reliable D call. V lost 2 bases, J lost 6 bases, and 11 bases lay in between. Per the germline V gene, CDR1 is GTSNPN and CDR2 is SVGIG (reference sequence). This CDR3 contains 13 residues. CDR3 sequence: CAWSLSEVQPQHF. The CDR3 bases are TGTGCCTGGAGTCTCTCCGAGGTTCAGCCCCAGCATTTT.